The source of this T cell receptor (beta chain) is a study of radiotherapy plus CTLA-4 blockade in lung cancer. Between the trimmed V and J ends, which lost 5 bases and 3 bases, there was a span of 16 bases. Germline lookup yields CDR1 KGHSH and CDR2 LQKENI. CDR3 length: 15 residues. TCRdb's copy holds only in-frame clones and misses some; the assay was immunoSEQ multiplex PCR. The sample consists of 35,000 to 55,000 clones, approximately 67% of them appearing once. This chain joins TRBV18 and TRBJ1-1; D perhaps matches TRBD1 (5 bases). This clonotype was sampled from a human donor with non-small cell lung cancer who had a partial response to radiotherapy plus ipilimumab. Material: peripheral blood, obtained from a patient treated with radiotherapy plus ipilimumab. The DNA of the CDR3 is TGTGCCAGCTCAAACACCGGGGGTTGGGACACTGAAGCTTTCTTT. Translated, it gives CASSNTGGWDTEAFF.